Below, 19 T cell receptor beta chains from the same sample are listed, as sequenced in a study of cytomegalovirus exposure and HLA in healthy donors (dated by TCRdb to the late 2010s). The library was made by the immunoSEQ multiplex PCR assay. A mixture of 60 forward primers for TCR Vbeta segments and 13 reverse primers for TCR Jbeta segments was used in the multiplex PCR. TCRdb carries this immuneACCESS record with in-frame sequences only. Its versions omit some clonotypes, under half of them owing to an unresolved V gene in the studies checked, with the rest unexplained. Recorded for this sample are 140,000 to 150,000 clones; roughly 80% of them occurred a single time. Clones ranked in the top ten supply roughly 6.7% of the sample. The sequenced sample consisted of PBMCs. The source of these receptors is a woman between 35 and 50 years old in good health and CMV-seropositive.

J is TRBJ2-2 and V is TRBV10-1; D might be TRBD2 (6 bases). The CDR3 covers 19 residues. The V and J ends lost 3 bases and 0 bases respectively, with 20 bases between them. Per germline, CDR1 WNHNN and CDR2 SYGVQD (reference sequence). The CDR3 protein is CASSDHHWRGRTNTGELFF. CDR3 coding DNA: TGCGCCAGCAGTGACCACCATTGGCGGGGAAGAACGAACACCGGGGAGCTGTTTTTT.

This sequence joins TRBV5-1 and TRBJ2-7; possibly TRBD2 for D (5 bases). Trimming took off 4 bases at V and 7 bases at J, with 12 bases between the two ends. The CDR3 runs 12 residues. From germline, CDR1 is SGHRS and CDR2 YFSETQ. CDR3 loop: CASSPPPGEQYF. DNA for the CDR3: TGCGCCAGCAGCCCACCCCCGGGGGAGCAGTACTTC.

This clone was found once. The rearrangement joins TRBV2 to TRBJ2-5; D possibly corresponds to TRBD2 (6 bases). The last part of the DNA fits TRBJ2-7 better; the J call may be wrong. This CDR3 spans 14 amino acids. Germline V gene sequence: CDR1 SNHLY, CDR2 FYNNEI. The CDR3 sequence is CASRSGGLPYEQYF. The CDR3 coding sequence is TGTGCCAGCAGGTCCGGAGGGCTCCCCTACGAGCAGTACTTC.

This chain connects TRBV25-1 to TRBJ1-2; the D is unclear. The V end was cut by 8 bases, the J end by 4 bases, with 8 bases between. CDR3 length equals 11 residues. Germline assignment: CDR1 MGHDK and CDR2 SYGVNS. CDR3 in amino acids: CASGTSYGYTF. As DNA, the CDR3 is TGTGCCAGCGGCACCTCCTATGGCTACACCTTC.

This chain joins TRBV5-6 and TRBJ2-1, with D possibly being TRBD2 (6 bases). Germline V gene data show CDR1 as SGHDT and CDR2 as YYEEEE. This CDR3 region has 15 residues. Trimming removed 3 bases at V and 0 bases at J, with 10 bases between. The CDR3 DNA reads as TGTGCCAGCAGCTCTCCGGGACTCTCCTACAATGAGCAGTTCTTC. This encodes CASSSPGLSYNEQFF.

The rearrangement uses TRBV7-9 and TRBJ2-5, with D possibly TRBD1 on 6 matching bases. Germline V gives CDR1 SEHNR, CDR2 FQNEAQ (reference sequence). This CDR3 contains 13 residues. Trimming shortened V by 4 bases and J by 2 bases, and 8 bases separated the two germline ends. This CDR3 reads CASSSTGQETQYF. The CDR3 DNA reads TGTGCCAGCAGCTCCACAGGGCAAGAGACCCAGTACTTC.

This sequence joins TRBV28 and TRBJ2-1, with D maybe TRBD2 (7 bases). This CDR3 spans 14 amino acids. V was clipped by 6 bases and J by 3 bases, with 12 bases between them. CDR1 is MDHEN, CDR2 SYDVKM, per germline. CDR3 DNA: TGTGCCAGCAGAGGGGGGGGCAGCTACAATGAGCAGTTCTTC. As protein: CASRGGGSYNEQFF.

The V and J genes are TRBV2 and TRBJ2-3, with D perhaps TRBD2 (6 bases). There are 16 residues in the CDR3. V was cut by 6 bases and J by 1 base, with 17 bases left in between. CDR1 and CDR2 (germline): SNHLY, FYNNEI. This CDR3 is CASRQPSAGGTDTQYF. In DNA form, the CDR3 reads TGTGCCAGCAGGCAGCCTAGCGCCGGGGGCACAGATACGCAGTATTTT.

Remarks on this clone: At the DNA level, this CDR3 is encoded by other sequences in the same sample as well. This chain joins TRBV27 and TRBJ2-1; no firm D call. The V and J ends lost 0 bases and 4 bases respectively, with 4 bases between them. The CDR3 is 13 residues long. Germline V lookup: CDR1 MNHEY, CDR2 SMNVEV (reference sequence). The chain's CDR3 is CASSLSSYNEQFF. CDR3 nucleotides: TGTGCCAGCAGTTTATCGAGTTACAATGAGCAGTTCTTC.

The chain has TRBV11-3 and TRBJ2-2, with TRBD2 as a possible D gene (5 bases). Per germline, CDR1 SGHNT and CDR2 YENEEA. The CDR3 covers 14 residues. Trimming left V 5 bases short and J 7 bases short, with 14 bases between. The DNA for the CDR3 is TGTGCCAGCAGCCATGAGGGAGCAATCGGGGAGCTGTTTTTT. This encodes CASSHEGAIGELFF.

This clone occurred a few times. J is TRBJ2-6 and V is TRBV27, with 8 bases matching TRBD1. Germline CDR1 reads MNHEY; CDR2 reads SMNVEV (reference sequence). After removal of 4 bases from V and 2 bases from J, the junction contained 1 base not matched to a gene. This CDR3 region has 15 residues. DNA of the CDR3: TGTGCCAGCAGTTGGACAGGGACTGGGGCCAACGTCCTGACTTTC. Its translation is CASSWTGTGANVLTF.

This clone was detected only a few times. The J gene is TRBJ2-1, the V gene TRBV2, with 7 bases lining up with TRBD2. The CDR3 is 14 residues long. V was pared by 2 bases and J by 3 bases, with 1 base of the junction left unmatched. Germline CDR1 is SNHLY and CDR2 is FYNNEI. The CDR3 DNA reads TGTGCCAGCAGTGAACTAGCGGACTACAATGAGCAGTTCTTC. This sequence encodes CASSELADYNEQFF.

This sequence joins TRBV13 and TRBJ2-1; 10 bases are a match to TRBD2. This CDR3 has 15 amino acids. V gave up 5 bases and J gave up 7 bases; unmatched junction bases: 8. Germline V gives CDR1 PRHDT, CDR2 FYEKMQ (reference sequence). Here the CDR3 reads CASSEAGGPHNEQFF. The CDR3 DNA is TGTGCCAGCAGCGAAGCGGGAGGGCCCCATAATGAGCAGTTCTTC.

This chain joins TRBV15 and TRBJ2-1; maybe TRBD1 (6 bases). Germline V gives CDR1 LNHNV, CDR2 YYDKDF (reference sequence). Trimming cost V 5 bases and J 5 bases, with 22 bases left between them. CDR3 size: 17 residues. This CDR3 is CATSPPLGRGRNNEQFF. The CDR3 DNA follows: TGTGCCACCAGCCCTCCGTTGGGCAGGGGCAGGAACAATGAGCAGTTCTTC.

In DNA form, the CDR3 reads TGTGCCAGCAGTGACGATGGGACTAGCGGGACCCTCTACGAGCAGTACTTC. It specifies CASSDDGTSGTLYEQYF. The rearrangement links TRBV6-4 to TRBJ2-7, with TRBD2 matching 13 bases. This CDR3 spans 17 amino acids. CDR1 and CDR2 (germline): MRHNA, SNTAGT. J was trimmed by 3 bases and V by 2 bases; bases with no gene match: 7.

CDR3 residues: CASSYLKGGSEQFF. For the CDR3, the DNA is TGTGCCAGCAGCTACCTGAAGGGAGGAAGTGAGCAGTTCTTC. The V and J genes are TRBV28 and TRBJ2-1; tentative D call: TRBD2 (6 bases). The V end was cut by 6 bases, the J end by 9 bases, with 18 bases between. The CDR3 spans 14 residues. Germline V CDR1 and CDR2: MDHEN, SYDVKM.

Notes on this clone: One end of the junction varies from germline; a read error may be responsible. The J gene is TRBJ2-3, the V gene TRBV12-5; 8 bases agree with TRBD2. This CDR3 is built from 13 residues. Germline-derived CDR1 and CDR2 are LGHNT and FRNRAP. The CDR3 sequence is CASGLESGGPFHF. The DNA for the CDR3 is TGTGCTAGTGGTTTGGAAAGCGGGGGCCCTTTCCATTTT.

The V and J genes are TRBV7-2 and TRBJ2-1, with 7 bases identical to TRBD1. Germline V lookup: CDR1 SGHTA, CDR2 FQGNSA. The length of the CDR3 is 12 residues. J was trimmed by 7 bases and V by 5 bases; bases with no gene match: 2. CDR3: CASSPQGNEQFF. CDR3 DNA sequence: TGTGCCAGCAGCCCACAGGGGAATGAGCAGTTCTTC.

The chain uses TRBV6-6 and TRBJ2-1; D is unclear. V was clipped by 2 bases and J by 10 bases, with 9 bases between them. Germline V lookup: CDR1 MNHNY, CDR2 SVGAGI (reference sequence). The CDR3 covers 12 residues. CDR3 in DNA: TGTGCCAGCAGTTACCCCCCCCAGGAGCAGTTCTTC. Translation gives CASSYPPQEQFF.